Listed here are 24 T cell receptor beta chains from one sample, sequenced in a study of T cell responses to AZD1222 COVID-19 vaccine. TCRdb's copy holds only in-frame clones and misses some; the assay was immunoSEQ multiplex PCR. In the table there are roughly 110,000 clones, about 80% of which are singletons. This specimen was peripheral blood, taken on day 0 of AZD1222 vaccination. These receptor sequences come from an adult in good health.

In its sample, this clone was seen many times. The CDR3 sequence: CASSPRLGEAFF. The CDR3 DNA reads as TGTGCCAGCAGTCCTAGACTGGGTGAAGCTTTCTTT. The rearrangement joins TRBV12-3 or TRBV12-4 to TRBJ1-1; D remains ambiguous. The V end was cut by 5 bases, the J end by 7 bases, with 11 bases between. CDR3 length: 12 residues.

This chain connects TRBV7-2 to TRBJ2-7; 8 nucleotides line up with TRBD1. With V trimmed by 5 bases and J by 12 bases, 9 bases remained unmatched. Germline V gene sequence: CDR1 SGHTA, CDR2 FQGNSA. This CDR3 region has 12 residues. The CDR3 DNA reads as TGTGCCAGCAGCCCGATTCAGGGGGCCGCGTACTTC. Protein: CASSPIQGAAYF.

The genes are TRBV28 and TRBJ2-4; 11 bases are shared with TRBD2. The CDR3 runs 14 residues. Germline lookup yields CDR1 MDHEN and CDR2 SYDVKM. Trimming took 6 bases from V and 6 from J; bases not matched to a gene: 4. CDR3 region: CASSTGTSGNIQYF. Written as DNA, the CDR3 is TGTGCCAGCAGCACCGGGACTAGCGGAAACATTCAGTACTTC.

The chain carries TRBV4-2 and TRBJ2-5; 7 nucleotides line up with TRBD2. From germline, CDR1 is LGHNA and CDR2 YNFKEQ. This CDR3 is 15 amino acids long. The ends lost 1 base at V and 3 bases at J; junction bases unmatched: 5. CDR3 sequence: CASSQVASGEETQYF. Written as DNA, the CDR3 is TGTGCCAGCAGCCAAGTTGCTAGCGGTGAAGAGACCCAGTACTTC.

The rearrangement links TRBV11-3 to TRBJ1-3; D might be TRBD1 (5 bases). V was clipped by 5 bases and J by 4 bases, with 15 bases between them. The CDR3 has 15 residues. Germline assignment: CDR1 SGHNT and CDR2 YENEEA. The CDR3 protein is CASSPRGTAGNTIYF. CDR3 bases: TGTGCCAGCAGCCCTCGGGGCACGGCGGGAAACACCATATATTTT. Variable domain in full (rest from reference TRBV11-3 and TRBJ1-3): EAGVVQSPRYKIIEKKQPVAFWCNPISGHNTLYWYLQNLGQGPELLIRYENEEAVDDSQLPKDRFSAERLKGVDSTLKIQPAELGDSAVYLCASSPRGTAGNTIYFGEGSWLTVV.

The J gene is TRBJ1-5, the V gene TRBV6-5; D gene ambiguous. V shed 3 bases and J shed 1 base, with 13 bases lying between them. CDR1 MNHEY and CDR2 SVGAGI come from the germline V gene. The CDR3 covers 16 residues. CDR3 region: CASSYVGVNSNQPQHF. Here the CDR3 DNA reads TGTGCCAGCAGTTATGTCGGGGTAAACAGCAATCAGCCCCAGCATTTT.

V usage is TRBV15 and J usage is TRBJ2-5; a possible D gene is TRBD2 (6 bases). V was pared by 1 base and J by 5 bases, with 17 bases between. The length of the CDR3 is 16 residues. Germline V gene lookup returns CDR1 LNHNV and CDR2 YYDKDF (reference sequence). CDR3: CATSRGGQPAGETQYF. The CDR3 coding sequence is TGTGCCACCAGCAGAGGGGGTCAGCCCGCGGGGGAGACCCAGTACTTC. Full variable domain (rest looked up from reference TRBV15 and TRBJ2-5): DAMVIQNPRYQVTQFGKPVTLSCSQTLNHNVMYWYQQKSSQAPKLLFHYYDKDFNNEADTPDNFQSRRPNTSFCFLDIRSPGLGDTAMYLCATSRGGQPAGETQYFGPGTRLLVL.

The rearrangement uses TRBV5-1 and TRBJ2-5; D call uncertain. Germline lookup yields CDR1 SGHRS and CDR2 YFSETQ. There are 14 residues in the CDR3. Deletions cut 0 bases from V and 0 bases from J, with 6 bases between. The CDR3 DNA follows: TGCGCCAGCAGCTTGGCTGGGTACCAAGAGACCCAGTACTTC. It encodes CASSLAGYQETQYF.

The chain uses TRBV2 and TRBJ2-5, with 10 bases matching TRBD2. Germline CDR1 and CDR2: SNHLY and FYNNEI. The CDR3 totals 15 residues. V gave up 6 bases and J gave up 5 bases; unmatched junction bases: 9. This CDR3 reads CASRPRQREGETQYF. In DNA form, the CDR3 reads TGTGCCAGCAGACCCCGCCAGCGGGAGGGTGAGACCCAGTACTTC.

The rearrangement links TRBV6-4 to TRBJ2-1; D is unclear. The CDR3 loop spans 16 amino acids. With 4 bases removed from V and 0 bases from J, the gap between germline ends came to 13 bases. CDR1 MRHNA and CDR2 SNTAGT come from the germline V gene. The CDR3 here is CASSASWVSSYNEQFF. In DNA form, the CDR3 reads TGTGCCAGCAGTGCCTCGTGGGTTAGCTCCTACAATGAGCAGTTCTTC.

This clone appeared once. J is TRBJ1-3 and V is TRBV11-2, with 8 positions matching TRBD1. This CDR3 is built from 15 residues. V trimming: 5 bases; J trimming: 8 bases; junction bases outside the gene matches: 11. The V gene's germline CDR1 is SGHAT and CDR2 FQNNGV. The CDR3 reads CASSTRRQGTDTIYF. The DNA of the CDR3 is TGTGCCAGCAGCACCCGACGACAGGGGACGGACACCATATATTTT. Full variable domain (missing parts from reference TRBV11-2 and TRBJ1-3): EAGVAQSPRYKIIEKRQSVAFWCNPISGHATLYWYQQILGQGPKLLIQFQNNGVVDDSQLPKDRFSAERLKGVDSTLKIQPAKLEDSAVYLCASSTRRQGTDTIYFGEGSWLTVV.

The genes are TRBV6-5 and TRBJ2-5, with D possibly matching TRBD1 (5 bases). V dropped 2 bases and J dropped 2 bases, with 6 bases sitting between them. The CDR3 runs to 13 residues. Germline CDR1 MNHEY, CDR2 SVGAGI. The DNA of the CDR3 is TGTGCCAGCAGTTACCCAGGGCAAGAGACCCAGTACTTC. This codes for CASSYPGQETQYF.

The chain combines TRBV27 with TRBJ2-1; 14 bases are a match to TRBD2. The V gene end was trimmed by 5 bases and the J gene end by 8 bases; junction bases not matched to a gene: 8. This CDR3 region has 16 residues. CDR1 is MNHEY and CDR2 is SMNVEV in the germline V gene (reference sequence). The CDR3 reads CASSSWGLAGVDEQFF. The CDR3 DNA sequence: TGTGCCAGCAGTAGCTGGGGACTAGCGGGAGTGGATGAGCAGTTCTTC.

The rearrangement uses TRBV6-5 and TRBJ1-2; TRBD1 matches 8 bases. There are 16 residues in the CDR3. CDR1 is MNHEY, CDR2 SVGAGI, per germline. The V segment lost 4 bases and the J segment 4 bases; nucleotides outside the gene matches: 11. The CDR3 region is CASSSPGGLNFYGYTF. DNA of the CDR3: TGTGCCAGCAGTTCCCCAGGGGGCCTGAACTTCTATGGCTACACCTTC.

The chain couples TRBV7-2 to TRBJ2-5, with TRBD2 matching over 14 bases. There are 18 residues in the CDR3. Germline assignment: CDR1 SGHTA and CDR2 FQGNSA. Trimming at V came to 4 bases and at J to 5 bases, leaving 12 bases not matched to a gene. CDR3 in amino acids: CASSSRLAGGPVGETQYF. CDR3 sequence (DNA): TGTGCCAGCAGCTCCCGACTAGCGGGAGGGCCAGTCGGGGAGACCCAGTACTTC.

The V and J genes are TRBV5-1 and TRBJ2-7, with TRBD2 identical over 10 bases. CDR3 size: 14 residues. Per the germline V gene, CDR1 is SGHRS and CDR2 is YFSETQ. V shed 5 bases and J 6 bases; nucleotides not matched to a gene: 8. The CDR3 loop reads CASSAGLASTEQYF. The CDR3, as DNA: TGCGCCAGCAGTGCGGGACTAGCGAGCACCGAGCAGTACTTC.

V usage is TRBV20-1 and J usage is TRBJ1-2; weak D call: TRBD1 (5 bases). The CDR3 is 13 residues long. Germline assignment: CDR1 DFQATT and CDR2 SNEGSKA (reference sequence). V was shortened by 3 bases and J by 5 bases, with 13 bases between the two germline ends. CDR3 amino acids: CSASPGTLYGYTF. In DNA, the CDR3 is TGCAGTGCTAGTCCAGGGACTCTTTATGGCTACACCTTC.

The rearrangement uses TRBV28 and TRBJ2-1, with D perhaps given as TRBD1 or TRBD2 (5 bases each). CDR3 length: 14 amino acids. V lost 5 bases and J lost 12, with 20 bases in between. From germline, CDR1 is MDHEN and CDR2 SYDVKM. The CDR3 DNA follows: TGTGCCAGCAGTCTCCGGAACCCTAGGGACGGGCAGTTCTTC. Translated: CASSLRNPRDGQFF.

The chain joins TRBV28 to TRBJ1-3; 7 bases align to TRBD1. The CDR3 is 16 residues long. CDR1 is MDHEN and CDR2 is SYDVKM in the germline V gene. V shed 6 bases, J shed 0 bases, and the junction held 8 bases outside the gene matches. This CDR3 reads CASRPFQGDSGNTIYF. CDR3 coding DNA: TGTGCCAGCAGACCCTTCCAGGGGGACTCTGGAAACACCATATATTTT.

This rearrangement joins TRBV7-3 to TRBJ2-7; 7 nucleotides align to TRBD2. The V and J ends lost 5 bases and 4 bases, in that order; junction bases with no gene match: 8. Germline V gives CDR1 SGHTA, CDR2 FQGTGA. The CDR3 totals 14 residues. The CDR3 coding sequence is TGTGCCAGCAGCGTCTTAGCGGGTCCTTACGAGCAGTACTTC. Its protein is CASSVLAGPYEQYF.

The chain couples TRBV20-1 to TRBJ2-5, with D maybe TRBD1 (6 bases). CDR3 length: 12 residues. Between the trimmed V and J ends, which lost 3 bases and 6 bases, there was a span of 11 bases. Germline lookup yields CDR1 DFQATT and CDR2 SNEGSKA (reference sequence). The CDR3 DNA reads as TGCAGTGCTAGTCAGGGGCCACAGACCCAGTACTTC. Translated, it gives CSASQGPQTQYF.

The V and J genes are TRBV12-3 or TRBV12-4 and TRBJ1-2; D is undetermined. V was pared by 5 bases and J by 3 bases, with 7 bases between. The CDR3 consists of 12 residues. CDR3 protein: CASSRGYYGYTF. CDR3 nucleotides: TGTGCCAGCAGTCGAGGATACTATGGCTACACCTTC.

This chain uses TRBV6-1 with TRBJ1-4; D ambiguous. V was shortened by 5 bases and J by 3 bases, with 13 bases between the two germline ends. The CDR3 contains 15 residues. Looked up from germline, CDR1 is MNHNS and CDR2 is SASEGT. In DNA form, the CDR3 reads TGTGCCAGCAGTCCGCCGGGCATGGCTAATGAAAAACTGTTTTTT. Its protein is CASSPPGMANEKLFF.

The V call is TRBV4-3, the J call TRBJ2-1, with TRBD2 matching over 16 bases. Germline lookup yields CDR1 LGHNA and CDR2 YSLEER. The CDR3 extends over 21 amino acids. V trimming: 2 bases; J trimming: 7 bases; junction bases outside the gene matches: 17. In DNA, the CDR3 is TGCGCCAGCAGCCAATTCCCCGGGACTAGCGGGAGGGCCATTCTGAGGAATGAGCAGTTCTTC. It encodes CASSQFPGTSGRAILRNEQFF.